This TCR beta chain was profiled in a study of T cell responses to AZD1222 COVID-19 vaccine. Study outcomes and limitations: Females outnumbered males among donors, who were mostly white British; clonal diversity was possibly underestimated.

The table came from immunoSEQ multiplex PCR; TCRdb's copy has only in-frame clones and leaves some out. The sample records more than 100,000 clones, about nine tenths being singletons. V lost 7 bases and J lost 5; bases outside the gene matches: 10. This CDR3 has 15 amino acids. Germline loops: CDR1 MDHEN, CDR2 SYDVKM. Regarding this clone: Its antigen is currently unknown.

The input for sequencing was peripheral blood, taken on day 0 of AZD1222 vaccination. V and J are TRBV28 and TRBJ2-7, with TRBD1 matching over 11 bases. This receptor was identified in an adult in good health. CDR3 residues: CASTPPGQGGHEQYF. The DNA of the CDR3 is TGTGCCAGCACCCCGCCGGGACAGGGGGGCCACGAGCAGTACTTC.